The 21 T cell receptor beta chains below all came from one sample that was sequenced in a study of glioma-infiltrating T cells after dendritic cell vaccination. Libraries were prepared by immunoSEQ multiplex PCR; TCRdb keeps only in-frame clonotypes and omits some of them. In the table there are roughly 80,000 clones, 87% of which are singletons. Time point noted: after dendritic cell vaccination, including at tumor progression/relapse. The specimen was blood, collected after dendritic cell vaccination. The receptors were sampled from a human donor with glioblastoma.

The chain recombines TRBV11-3 with TRBJ2-3; 8 nucleotides align to TRBD2. The V segment lost 4 bases and the J segment 2 bases; nucleotides outside the gene matches: 8. CDR3 length equals 16 residues. Germline assignment: CDR1 SGHNT and CDR2 YENEEA. The CDR3 nucleotides are TGTGCCAGCAGCTCTGGGAGCGGGGGAGACACAGATACGCAGTATTTT. Its protein product is CASSSGSGGDTDTQYF.

V is TRBV18 and J is TRBJ1-1; D not resolved. CDR3 size: 13 residues. The ends were cut back, 3 bases at V and 1 base at J, with 6 bases in the middle. Germline assignment: CDR1 KGHSH and CDR2 LQKENI. CDR3 protein: CASSPHWNTEAFF. The CDR3 DNA reads as TGTGCCAGCTCACCCCATTGGAACACTGAAGCTTTCTTT.

Turning to this clone: At one end, the junction sequence differs from germline, possibly due to a read error. This chain links TRBV7-7 with TRBJ1-2; 8 nucleotides match TRBD1. The CDR3 runs to 13 residues. The germline CDR1 and CDR2 sequences are SSHAT and FNYEAQ (reference sequence). The chain's CDR3 is CASTDRENYGYTF. The CDR3 nucleotides are TGTGCTAGCACGGACAGGGAGAACTATGGCTACACCTTC.

The chain uses TRBV7-2 and TRBJ2-7; D is uncertain. Between the trimmed V and J ends, which lost 7 bases and 7 bases, there was a span of 17 bases. CDR1 is SGHTA and CDR2 is FQGNSA in the germline V gene. CDR3 length equals 13 residues. CDR3 residues: CASTKTPTGEQYF. In DNA form, the CDR3 reads TGTGCCAGCACCAAGACTCCTACCGGAGAGCAGTACTTC.

This clone showed up just a few times. The J gene is TRBJ1-3, the V gene TRBV18; 7 bases are shared with TRBD1. The germline V gene encodes CDR1 KGHSH and CDR2 LQKENI. V dropped 4 bases and J dropped 4; count of bases not matched to a gene: 13. CDR3 length equals 17 residues. As DNA, the CDR3 is TGTGCCAGCTCACTCAGTCCGGCGACAGGGTCAGGAAACACCATATATTTT. Translated, it gives CASSLSPATGSGNTIYF. Supplemented by reference TRBV18 and TRBJ1-3, the full variable domain reads NAGVMQNPRHLVRRRGQEARLRCSPMKGHSHVYWYRQLPEEGLKFMVYLQKENIIDESGMPKERFSAEFPKEGPSILRIQQVVRGDSAAYFCASSLSPATGSGNTIYFGEGSWLTVV.

The chain couples TRBV6-1 to TRBJ2-7; D is possibly TRBD1 (6 bases). The length of the CDR3 is 13 residues. Trimming removed 6 bases at V and 6 bases at J, with 15 bases between. The V gene's germline CDR1 is MNHNS and CDR2 SASEGT. CDR3 coding DNA: TGTGCCAGCAGGGAACCGCTCAGGGGCGAGCAGTACTTC. Its protein is CASREPLRGEQYF.

The chain uses TRBV6-1 and TRBJ1-5; D not resolved. The CDR3 sequence is 14 residues long. Germline values: CDR1 MNHNS, CDR2 SASEGT. Trimming took off 0 bases at V and 4 bases at J, with 7 bases between the two ends. The CDR3 nucleotides are TGTGCCAGCAGTGAAGCAATGAGGAATCAGCCCCAGCATTTT. The encoded protein is CASSEAMRNQPQHF.

J is TRBJ1-1 and V is TRBV19; D is unclear. This CDR3 is built from 13 residues. Germline-derived CDR1 and CDR2 are LNHDA and SQIVND (reference sequence). The V and J ends lost 3 bases and 4 bases respectively, with 9 bases between them. CDR3 in amino acids: CASSITGGTEAFF. The CDR3 DNA follows: TGTGCCAGTAGTATCACGGGTGGCACTGAAGCTTTCTTT.

The chain employs TRBV11-2 and TRBJ1-6; no firm D call. Trimming took off 2 bases at V and 1 base at J, with 9 bases between the two ends. The CDR3 covers 16 residues. The V gene's germline CDR1 is SGHAT and CDR2 FQNNGV. The CDR3 sequence is CASSLQAISYNSPLHF. CDR3 bases: TGTGCCAGCAGCTTACAGGCGATTTCCTATAATTCACCCCTCCACTTT.

The V gene is TRBV5-6, the J gene TRBJ1-3; no reliable D call. V was trimmed by 5 bases and J by 1 base, leaving 13 bases between them. The CDR3 totals 15 residues. CDR1 and CDR2 from the germline V gene are SGHDT and YYEEEE. DNA of the CDR3: TGTGCCAGCAGGCCTCTGGGCAATTCTGGAAACACCATATATTTT. This encodes CASRPLGNSGNTIYF.

The V and J genes are TRBV29-1 and TRBJ2-7, with 8 nucleotides matching TRBD1. CDR1 is SQVTM and CDR2 is ANQGSEA in the germline V gene. Unmatched junction bases numbered 5, after V lost 3 bases and J lost 7 bases. This CDR3 comprises 12 residues. The DNA of the CDR3 is TGCAGCGTTGACCAGGGGGCAGGGGAGCAGTACTTC. It is translated as CSVDQGAGEQYF.

CDR3 DNA sequence: TGTGCCAGCAGCTTGGACGGGACTAGCTGGTACGAGCAGTACTTC. Translating it yields CASSLDGTSWYEQYF. The chain couples TRBV5-5 to TRBJ2-7; 9 nucleotides line up with TRBD2. CDR1 is SGHKS and CDR2 is YYEKEE in the germline V gene (reference sequence). CDR3 size: 15 residues. The V segment lost 0 bases and the J segment 4 bases; nucleotides outside the gene matches: 5.

The chain links TRBV6-1 to TRBJ2-7; TRBD1 agrees at 9 bases. The V gene end was trimmed by 4 bases and the J gene end by 3 bases; junction bases not matched to a gene: 7. Germline CDR1 reads MNHNS; CDR2 reads SASEGT. The CDR3 contains 15 residues. CDR3 in amino acids: CASSVRGTGYYEQYF. The CDR3 DNA reads TGTGCCAGCAGTGTCCGAGGGACAGGGTACTACGAGCAGTACTTC.

For this clone: At one end, the junction sequence differs from germline, possibly due to a read error. The rearrangement uses TRBV7-7 and TRBJ2-1; a possible D gene is TRBD1 (6 bases). This CDR3 comprises 14 residues. The germline V gene has CDR1 SSHAT and CDR2 FNYEAQ (reference sequence). CDR3 region: CASSFRDTDHEQFF. CDR3 sequence (DNA): TGTGCTAGCAGCTTCCGGGACACAGATCATGAGCAGTTCTTC.

V gene TRBV6-1 combines with J gene TRBJ2-1; TRBD1 might be the D (6 bases). The germline V gene encodes CDR1 MNHNS and CDR2 SASEGT. Trimming took off 6 bases at V and 5 bases at J, with 14 bases between the two ends. The CDR3 has 14 residues. In nucleotides, the CDR3 is TGTGCCAGCAGCGGACAGTGGGTAGACAATGAGCAGTTCTTC. Its translation: CASSGQWVDNEQFF.

The rearrangement joins TRBV6-1 to TRBJ2-5; 7 bases line up with TRBD2. The V and J ends lost 4 bases and 5 bases, in that order; junction bases with no gene match: 7. CDR1 MNHNS and CDR2 SASEGT come from the germline V gene. The CDR3 consists of 14 residues. CDR3 coding DNA: TGTGCCAGCAGTGGTTACAGCGGGGCCGAGACCCAGTACTTC. Amino acid sequence: CASSGYSGAETQYF.

The J gene is TRBJ1-3, the V gene TRBV9; D is ambiguous. V lost 3 bases, J lost 0 bases, and 13 bases lay in between. The CDR3 covers 16 residues. Germline V gene sequence: CDR1 SGDLS, CDR2 YYNGEE. Written as DNA, the CDR3 is TGTGCCAGCAGCGCCCCAGGCCTACCCTCTGGAAACACCATATATTTT. Translated: CASSAPGLPSGNTIYF.

The chain couples TRBV2 to TRBJ1-6; 9 bases map to TRBD1. CDR3 length: 13 amino acids. Looked up from germline, CDR1 is SNHLY and CDR2 is FYNNEI. The junction had 6 bases not matched to a gene; V was cut back by 11 bases and J by 7 bases. DNA of the CDR3: TGTGCCGTTACGGGACAGGGCAATTCACCCCTCCACTTT. Its translation: CAVTGQGNSPLHF.

There are a few counts of this clone. The chain uses TRBV7-9 and TRBJ1-2, with no clear D. This CDR3 spans 14 amino acids. Deletions cut 5 bases from V and 4 bases from J, with 14 bases between. Looked up from germline, CDR1 is SEHNR and CDR2 is FQNEAQ (reference sequence). This CDR3 is CASSLRGSVYGYTF. In DNA, the CDR3 is TGTGCCAGCAGCCTAAGAGGGTCCGTCTATGGCTACACCTTC.

J is TRBJ2-6 and V is TRBV19, with D unresolved. Germline lookup yields CDR1 LNHDA and CDR2 SQIVND (reference sequence). This CDR3 comprises 15 residues. V lost 6 bases and J lost 5, with 14 bases in between. CDR3: CASRPESSRANVLTF. The CDR3 DNA is TGTGCCAGTAGGCCGGAGTCCTCGAGGGCCAACGTCCTGACTTTC.

The V and J genes are TRBV10-1 and TRBJ2-3, with TRBD2 matching over 7 bases. The V segment lost 6 bases and the J segment 0 bases; nucleotides outside the gene matches: 6. The CDR3 is 15 amino acids. The germline CDR1 and CDR2 sequences are WNHNN and SYGVQD (reference sequence). Here the CDR3 DNA reads TGCGCCAGCAGCGGTGGGAGGGAGAGCACAGATACGCAGTATTTT. It codes for CASSGGRESTDTQYF.